This T cell receptor beta chain was documented in a study of T-cell memory formation after mild COVID-19. The CDR3 has 15 amino acids. V lost 4 bases to trimming and J lost 3 bases, with 13 bases between them. In germline, CDR1 is SGHDN, CDR2 FVKESK. From the 5' RACE reads, TCRdb called clonotypes with MiXCR, one entry per CDR3 protein. The sample lists approximately 450,000 distinct CDR3 sequences, 15% to 20% occurring once. This clonotype was counted a few times. The sample was PBMCs or a T cell subset sorted from them (not recorded which). The TCR originated in an adult woman who had mild COVID-19 (a few samples of this study predate the infection). Cell type and time point are not known. This chain connects TRBV14 to TRBJ1-3; a weak D match, TRBD1 (6 bases). CDR3 in amino acids: CASSRRTDVGNTIYF. CDR3 in DNA: TGTGCCAGCAGCCGCAGGACAGACGTTGGAAACACCATATATTTT.